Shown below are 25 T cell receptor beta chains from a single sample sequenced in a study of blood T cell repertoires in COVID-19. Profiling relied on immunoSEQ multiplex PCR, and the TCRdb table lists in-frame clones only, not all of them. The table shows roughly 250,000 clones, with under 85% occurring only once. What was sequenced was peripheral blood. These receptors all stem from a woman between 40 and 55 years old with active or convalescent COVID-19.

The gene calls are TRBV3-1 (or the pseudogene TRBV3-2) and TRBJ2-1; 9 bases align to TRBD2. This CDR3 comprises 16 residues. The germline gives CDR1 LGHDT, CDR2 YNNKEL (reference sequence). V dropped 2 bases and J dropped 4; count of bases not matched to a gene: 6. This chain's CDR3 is CASSQWSSGAYNEQFF. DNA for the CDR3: TGTGCCAGCAGCCAATGGTCTAGCGGGGCATACAATGAGCAGTTCTTC.

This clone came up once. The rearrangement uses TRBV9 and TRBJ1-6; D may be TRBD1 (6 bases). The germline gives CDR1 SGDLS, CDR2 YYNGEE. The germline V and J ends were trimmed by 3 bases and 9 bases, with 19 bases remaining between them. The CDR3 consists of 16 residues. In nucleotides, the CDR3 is TGTGCCAGCAGCGATAGGGACAACCCGAAGAGTTCACCCCTCCACTTT. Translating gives CASSDRDNPKSSPLHF.

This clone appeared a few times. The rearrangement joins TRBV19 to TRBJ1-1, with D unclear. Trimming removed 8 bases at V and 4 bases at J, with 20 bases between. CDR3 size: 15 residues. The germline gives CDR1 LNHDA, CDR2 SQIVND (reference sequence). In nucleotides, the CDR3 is TGTGCCAGTGCGCTTTCCCCCAGTTCGGGCACTGAAGCTTTCTTT. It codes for CASALSPSSGTEAFF.

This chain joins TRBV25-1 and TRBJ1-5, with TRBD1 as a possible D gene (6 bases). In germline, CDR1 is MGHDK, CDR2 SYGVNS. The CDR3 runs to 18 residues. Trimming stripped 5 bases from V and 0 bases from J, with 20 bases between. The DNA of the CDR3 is TGTGCCAGCAGTCGCCCCGGCCAGGGGATATATAGCAATCAGCCCCAGCATTTT. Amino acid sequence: CASSRPGQGIYSNQPQHF. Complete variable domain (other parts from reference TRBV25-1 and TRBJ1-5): EADIYQTPRYLVIGTGKKITLECSQTMGHDKMYWYQQDPGMELHLIHYSYGVNSTEKGDLSSESTVSRIRTEHFPLTLESARPSHTSQYLCASSRPGQGIYSNQPQHFGDGTRLSIL.

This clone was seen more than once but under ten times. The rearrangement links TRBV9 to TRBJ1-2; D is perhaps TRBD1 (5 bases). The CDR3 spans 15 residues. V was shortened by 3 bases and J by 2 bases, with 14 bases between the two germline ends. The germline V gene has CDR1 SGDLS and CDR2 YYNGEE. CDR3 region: CASSAGGAENYGYTF. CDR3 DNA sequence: TGTGCCAGCAGCGCAGGCGGGGCTGAGAACTATGGCTACACCTTC.

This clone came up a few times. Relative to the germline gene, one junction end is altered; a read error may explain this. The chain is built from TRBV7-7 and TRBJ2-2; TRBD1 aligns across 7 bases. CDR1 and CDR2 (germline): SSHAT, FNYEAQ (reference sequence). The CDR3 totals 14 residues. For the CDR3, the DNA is TGTGCTAGCAGACAGGGAGTCGGAACCGGGGAGCTGTTTTTT. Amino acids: CASRQGVGTGELFF.

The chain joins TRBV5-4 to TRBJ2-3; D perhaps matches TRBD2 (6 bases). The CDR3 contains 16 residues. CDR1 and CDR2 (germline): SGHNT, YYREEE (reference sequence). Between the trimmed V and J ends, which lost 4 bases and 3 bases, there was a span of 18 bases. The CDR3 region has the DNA TGTGCCAGCAGCCTCGGAGACTTTGCGGGGACAGATACGCAGTATTTT. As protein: CASSLGDFAGTDTQYF.

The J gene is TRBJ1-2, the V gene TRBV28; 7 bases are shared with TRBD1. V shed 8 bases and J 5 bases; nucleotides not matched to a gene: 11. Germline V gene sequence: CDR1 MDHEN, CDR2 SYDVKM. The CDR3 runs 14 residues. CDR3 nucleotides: TGTGCCAGCGGCCGGGACAGCCTTTTGTATGGCTACACCTTC. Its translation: CASGRDSLLYGYTF.

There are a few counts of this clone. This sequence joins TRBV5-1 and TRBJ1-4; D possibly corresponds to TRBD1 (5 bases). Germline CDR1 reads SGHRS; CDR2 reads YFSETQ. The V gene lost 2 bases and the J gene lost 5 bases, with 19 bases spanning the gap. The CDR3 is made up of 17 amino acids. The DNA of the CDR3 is TGCGCCAGCAGCTTAGGCCGAGACAGAACTTTCAATGAAAAACTGTTTTTT. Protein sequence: CASSLGRDRTFNEKLFF. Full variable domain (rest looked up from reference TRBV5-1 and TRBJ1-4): KAGVTQTPRYLIKTRGQQVTLSCSPISGHRSVSWYQQTPGQGLQFLFEYFSETQRNKGNFPGRFSGRQFSNSRSEMNVSTLELGDSALYLCASSLGRDRTFNEKLFFGSGTQLSVL.

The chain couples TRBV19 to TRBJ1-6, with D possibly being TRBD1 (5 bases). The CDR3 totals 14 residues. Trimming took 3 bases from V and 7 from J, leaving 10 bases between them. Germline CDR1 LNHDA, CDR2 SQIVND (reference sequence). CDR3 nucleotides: TGTGCCAGTAGTATCCCCCAGGGCAATTCACCCCTCCACTTT. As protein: CASSIPQGNSPLHF.

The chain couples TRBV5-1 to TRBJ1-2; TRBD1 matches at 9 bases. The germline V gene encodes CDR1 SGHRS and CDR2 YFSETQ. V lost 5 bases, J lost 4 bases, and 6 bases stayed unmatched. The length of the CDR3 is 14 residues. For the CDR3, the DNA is TGCGCCAGCAGTTCCGGGACAGGGACCTATGGCTACACCTTC. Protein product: CASSSGTGTYGYTF.

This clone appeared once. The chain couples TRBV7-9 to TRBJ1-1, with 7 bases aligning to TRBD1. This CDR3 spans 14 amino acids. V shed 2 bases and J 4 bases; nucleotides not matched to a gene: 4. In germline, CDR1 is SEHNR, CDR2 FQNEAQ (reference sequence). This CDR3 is CASSLNTGVTEAFF. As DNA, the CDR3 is TGTGCCAGCAGCTTAAATACAGGGGTCACTGAAGCTTTCTTT.

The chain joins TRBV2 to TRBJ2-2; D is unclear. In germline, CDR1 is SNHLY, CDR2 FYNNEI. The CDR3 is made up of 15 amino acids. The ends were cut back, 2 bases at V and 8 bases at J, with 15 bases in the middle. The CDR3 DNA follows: TGTGCCAGCAGTGAACAACCCGCGACGACAGGGGAGCTGTTTTTT. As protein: CASSEQPATTGELFF.

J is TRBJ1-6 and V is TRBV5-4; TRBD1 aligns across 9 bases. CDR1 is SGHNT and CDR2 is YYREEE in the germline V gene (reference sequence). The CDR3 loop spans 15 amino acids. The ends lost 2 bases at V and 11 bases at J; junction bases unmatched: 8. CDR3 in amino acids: CASSLTGQGRAPLHF. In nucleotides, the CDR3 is TGTGCCAGCAGCTTAACGGGACAGGGACGGGCACCCCTCCACTTT.

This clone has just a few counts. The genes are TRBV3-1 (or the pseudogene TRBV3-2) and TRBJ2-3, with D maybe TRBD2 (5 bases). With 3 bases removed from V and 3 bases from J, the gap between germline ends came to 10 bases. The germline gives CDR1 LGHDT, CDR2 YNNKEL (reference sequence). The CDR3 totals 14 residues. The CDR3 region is CASSQHPGTDTQYF. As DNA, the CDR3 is TGTGCCAGCAGCCAGCATCCGGGGACAGATACGCAGTATTTT.

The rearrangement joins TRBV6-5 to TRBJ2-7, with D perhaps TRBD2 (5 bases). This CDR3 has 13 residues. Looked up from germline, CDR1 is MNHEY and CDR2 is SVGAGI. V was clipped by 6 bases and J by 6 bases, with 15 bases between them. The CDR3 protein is CASSARLAGEQYV. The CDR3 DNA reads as TGTGCCAGCAGCGCTCGACTCGCGGGCGAGCAGTACGTC.

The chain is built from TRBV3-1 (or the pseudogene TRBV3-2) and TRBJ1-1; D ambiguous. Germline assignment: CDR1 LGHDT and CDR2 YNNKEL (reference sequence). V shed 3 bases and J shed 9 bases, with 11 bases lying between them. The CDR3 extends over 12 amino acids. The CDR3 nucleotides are TGTGCCAGCAGCCAGGCAGAGGGAAAAGCTTTCTTT. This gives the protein CASSQAEGKAFF.

CDR3 loop: CASSYSEMGTGGTDTQYF. The CDR3 DNA reads as TGTGCCAGCAGTTACTCGGAGATGGGGACAGGGGGCACAGATACGCAGTATTTT. The genes are TRBV6-2 or TRBV6-3 and TRBJ2-3, with TRBD1 matching over 10 bases. The length of the CDR3 is 18 residues. The V segment lost 0 bases and the J segment 1 base; nucleotides outside the gene matches: 7. Germline V gene lookup returns CDR1 MNHEY and CDR2 SVGEGT.

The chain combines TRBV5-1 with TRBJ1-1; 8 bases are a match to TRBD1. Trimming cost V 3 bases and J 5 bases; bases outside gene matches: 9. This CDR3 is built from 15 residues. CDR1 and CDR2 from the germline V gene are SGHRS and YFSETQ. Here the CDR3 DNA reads TGCGCCAGCAGCTCCTCCTCGAGGACAGGGACTGAAGCTTTCTTT. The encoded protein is CASSSSSRTGTEAFF.

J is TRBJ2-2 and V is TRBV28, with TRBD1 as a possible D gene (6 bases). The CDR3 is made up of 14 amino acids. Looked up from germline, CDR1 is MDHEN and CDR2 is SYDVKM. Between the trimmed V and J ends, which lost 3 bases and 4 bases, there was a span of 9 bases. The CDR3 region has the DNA TGTGCCAGCAGTTTTCAAGGGGGCACCGGGGAGCTGTTTTTT. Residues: CASSFQGGTGELFF. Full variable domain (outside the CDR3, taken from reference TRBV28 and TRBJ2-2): DVKVTQSSRYLVKRTGEKVFLECVQDMDHENMFWYRQDPGLGLRLIYFSYDVKMKEKGDIPEGYSVSREKKERFSLILESASTNQTSMYLCASSFQGGTGELFFGEGSRLTVL.

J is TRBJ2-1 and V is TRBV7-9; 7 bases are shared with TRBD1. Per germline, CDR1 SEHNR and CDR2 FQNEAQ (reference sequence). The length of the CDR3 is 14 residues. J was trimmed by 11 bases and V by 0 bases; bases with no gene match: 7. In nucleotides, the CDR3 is TGTGCCAGCAGCTTAGCGGTTGGACAGGAGAAGCAGTTCTTC. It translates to CASSLAVGQEKQFF.

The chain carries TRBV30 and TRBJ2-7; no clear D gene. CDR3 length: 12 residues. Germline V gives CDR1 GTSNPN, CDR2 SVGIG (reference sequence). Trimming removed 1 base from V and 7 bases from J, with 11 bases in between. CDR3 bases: TGTGCCTGGAGTGAGACGTGGGCTGAGCAGTACTTC. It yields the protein CAWSETWAEQYF.

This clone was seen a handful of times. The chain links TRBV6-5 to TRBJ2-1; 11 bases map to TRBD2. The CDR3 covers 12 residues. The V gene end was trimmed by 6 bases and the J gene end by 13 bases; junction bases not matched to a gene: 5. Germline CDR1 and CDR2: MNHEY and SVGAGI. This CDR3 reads CASSLAGGPQFF. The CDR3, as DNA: TGTGCCAGCAGCTTAGCGGGGGGGCCTCAGTTCTTC.

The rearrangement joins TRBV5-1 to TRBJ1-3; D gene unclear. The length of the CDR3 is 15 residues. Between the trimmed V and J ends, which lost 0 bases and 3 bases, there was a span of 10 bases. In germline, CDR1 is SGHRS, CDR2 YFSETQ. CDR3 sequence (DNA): TGCGCCAGCAGCTTGGGGTCAGGAGGTGGAAACACCATATATTTT. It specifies CASSLGSGGGNTIYF.

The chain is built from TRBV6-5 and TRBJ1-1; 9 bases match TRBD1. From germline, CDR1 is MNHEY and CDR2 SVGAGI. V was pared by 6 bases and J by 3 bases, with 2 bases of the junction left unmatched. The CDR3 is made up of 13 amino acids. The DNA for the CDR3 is TGTGCCAGCAGCCGGGACAGGGACACTGAAGCTTTCTTT. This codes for CASSRDRDTEAFF.